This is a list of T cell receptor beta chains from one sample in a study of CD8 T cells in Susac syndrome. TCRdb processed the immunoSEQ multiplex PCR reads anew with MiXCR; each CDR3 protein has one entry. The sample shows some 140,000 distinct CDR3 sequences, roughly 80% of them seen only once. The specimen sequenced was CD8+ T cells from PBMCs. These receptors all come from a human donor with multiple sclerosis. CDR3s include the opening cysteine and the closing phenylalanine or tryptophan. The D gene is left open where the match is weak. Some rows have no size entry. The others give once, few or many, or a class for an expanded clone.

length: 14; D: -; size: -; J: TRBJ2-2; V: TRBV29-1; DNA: TGCAGCGTTGAGGACACCATTAACACCGGGGAGCTGTTTTTT; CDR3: CSVEDTINTGELFF
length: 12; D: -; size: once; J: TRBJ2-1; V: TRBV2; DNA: TGTGCCAGCAGGGGGGACTACAATGAGCAGTTCTTC; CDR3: CASRGDYNEQFF
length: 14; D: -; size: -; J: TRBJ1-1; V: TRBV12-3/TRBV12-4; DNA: TGTGCCAGCAGCTTAGCCAGCCTTGGCACTGAAGCTTTCTTT; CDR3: CASSLASLGTEAFF
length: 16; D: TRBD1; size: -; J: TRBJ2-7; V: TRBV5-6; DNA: TGTGCCAGCAGCTCAACCGGGACAGGTGACTCCTACGAGCAGTACTTC; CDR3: CASSSTGTGDSYEQYF
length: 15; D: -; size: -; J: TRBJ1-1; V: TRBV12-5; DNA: TGTGCTAGTGGTTTGATCCCACAGCCGAACACTGAAGCTTTCTTT; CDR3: CASGLIPQPNTEAFF
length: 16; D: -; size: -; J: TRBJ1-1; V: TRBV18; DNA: TGTGCCAGCTCACCGTCCAGGGGCGCAGGGGTATTAAGAGCTTTCTTT; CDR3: CASSPSRGAGVLRAFF
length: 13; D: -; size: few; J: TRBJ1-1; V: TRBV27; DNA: TGTGCCAGCAGTCCTCGGACGAACACTGAAGCTTTCTTT; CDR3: CASSPRTNTEAFF
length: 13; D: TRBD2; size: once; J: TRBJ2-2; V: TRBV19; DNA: TGTGCCAGCGAGCCGGGGGGCACCGGGGAGCTGTTTTTT; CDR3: CASEPGGTGELFF
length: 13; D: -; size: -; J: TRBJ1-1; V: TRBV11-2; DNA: TGTGCCAGCAGCTTAGGTCCCGGCACTGAAGCTTTCTTT; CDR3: CASSLGPGTEAFF
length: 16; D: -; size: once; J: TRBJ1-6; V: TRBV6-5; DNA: TGTGCCAGCAGTTACGGGTCAGGGGACTATAATTCACCCCTCCACTTT; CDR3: CASSYGSGDYNSPLHF
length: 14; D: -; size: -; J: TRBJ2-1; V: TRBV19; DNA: TGTGCCAGTTCAACAGGAAATTTGTACAATGAGCAGTTCTTC; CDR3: CASSTGNLYNEQFF
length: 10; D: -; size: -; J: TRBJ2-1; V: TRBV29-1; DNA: TGCAGCGTCGAAGGGTCTGAGCAGTTCTTC; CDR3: CSVEGSEQFF
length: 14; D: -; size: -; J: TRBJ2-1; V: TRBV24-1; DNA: TGTGCCACGAAGCCCGGGCATACTCACGATGAGCAGTTCTTC; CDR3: CATKPGHTHDEQFF
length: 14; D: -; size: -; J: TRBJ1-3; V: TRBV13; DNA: TGTGCCAACAGCATATCCTACTCTGGAAACACCATATATTTT; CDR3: CANSISYSGNTIYF
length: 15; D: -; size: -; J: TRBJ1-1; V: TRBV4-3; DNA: TGCGCCAGCAGCCAAGTCCGGGAGGTTAACACTGAAGCTTTCTTT; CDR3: CASSQVREVNTEAFF
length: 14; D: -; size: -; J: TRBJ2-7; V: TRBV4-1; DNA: TGCGCCAGCAGCCAAGTGACGGAGAACTACGAGCAGTACTTC; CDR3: CASSQVTENYEQYF
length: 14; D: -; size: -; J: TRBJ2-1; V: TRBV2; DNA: TGTGCCAGCAGTGAAGCTCCCCCGGACAATGAGCAGTTCTTC; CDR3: CASSEAPPDNEQFF
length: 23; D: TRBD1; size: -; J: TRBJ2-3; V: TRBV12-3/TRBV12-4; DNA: TGTGCCAGCAGTTTGGGAAGACAGGGCATTAAAGCCAACGGAGGTTGGTCGACAGATACGCAGTATTTT; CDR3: CASSLGRQGIKANGGWSTDTQYF
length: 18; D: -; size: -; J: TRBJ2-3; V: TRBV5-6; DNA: TGTGCCAGCAGCTTGGGCTCGGGGGTTCTGGGTAGCACAGATACGCAGTATTTT; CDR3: CASSLGSGVLGSTDTQYF
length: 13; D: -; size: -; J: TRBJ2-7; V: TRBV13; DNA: TGTGCCAGCAGTTACGATCTGGGGCGCGAGCAGTACTTC; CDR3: CASSYDLGREQYF
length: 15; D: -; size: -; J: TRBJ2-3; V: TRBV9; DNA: TGTGCCAGCAGCGTAGTAGGCAGCGCAAGGGATACGCAGTATTTT; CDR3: CASSVVGSARDTQYF
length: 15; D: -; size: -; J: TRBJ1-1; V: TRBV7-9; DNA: TGTGCCAGCAGCTTAGGAATCGGGCAGAACACTGAAGCTTTCTTT; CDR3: CASSLGIGQNTEAFF
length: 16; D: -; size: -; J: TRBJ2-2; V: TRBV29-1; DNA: TGCAGCGTTGAATCCACCGCCGAAGGGAACACCGGGGAGCTGTTTTTT; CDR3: CSVESTAEGNTGELFF
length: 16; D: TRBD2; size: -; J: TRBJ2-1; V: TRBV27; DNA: TGTGCCAGCAGTAGACTAAAGCGGGGGGGGTACAATGAGCAGTTCTTC; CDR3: CASSRLKRGGYNEQFF
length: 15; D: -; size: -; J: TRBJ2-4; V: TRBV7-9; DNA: TGTGCCAGCAGCTTAGATATCTGGGGAGAGAACATTCAGTACTTC; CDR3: CASSLDIWGENIQYF
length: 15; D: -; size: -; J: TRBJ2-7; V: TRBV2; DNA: TGTGCCAGCAGTGAAGCTTCGGCGGTCCCGGGTGAGCAGTACTTC; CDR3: CASSEASAVPGEQYF
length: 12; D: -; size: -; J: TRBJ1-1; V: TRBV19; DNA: TGTGCCAGTAGCTTTAAGAACACTGAAGCTTTCTTT; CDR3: CASSFKNTEAFF
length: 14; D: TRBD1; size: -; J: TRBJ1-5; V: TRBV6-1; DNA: TGTGCCAGCAGTTCAGGGACAGGTATTCAGCCCCAGCATTTT; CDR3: CASSSGTGIQPQHF
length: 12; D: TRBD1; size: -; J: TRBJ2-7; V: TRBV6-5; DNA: TGTGCCAGCAGCCGGACAGGGAAAGAGCAGTACTTC; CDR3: CASSRTGKEQYF
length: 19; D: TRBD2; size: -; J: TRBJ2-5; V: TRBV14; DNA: TGTGCCAGCAGCCAAGTAGGGCTAGCGGGGGGCCGGAGCCAAGAGACCCAGTACTTC; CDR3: CASSQVGLAGGRSQETQYF
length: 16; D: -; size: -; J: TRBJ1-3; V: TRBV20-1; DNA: TGCAGTGCTAGAGATCCGAGGGAAGTGGCTGGAAACACCATATATTTT; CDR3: CSARDPREVAGNTIYF
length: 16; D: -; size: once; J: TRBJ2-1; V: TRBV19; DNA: TGTGCCAGTAGTAGTCAATCAGGGAACCCCTACAATGAGCAGTTCTTC; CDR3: CASSSQSGNPYNEQFF
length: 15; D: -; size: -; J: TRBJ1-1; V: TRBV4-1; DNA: TGCGCCAGCAACTTCGGTGGGGGATTAAACACTGAAGCTTTCTTT; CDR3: CASNFGGGLNTEAFF
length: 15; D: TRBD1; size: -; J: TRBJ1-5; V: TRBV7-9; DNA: TGTGCCAGCAGCTTGCTCGGGACAGACAATCAGCCCCAGCATTTT; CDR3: CASSLLGTDNQPQHF
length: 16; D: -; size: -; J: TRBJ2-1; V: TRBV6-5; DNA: TGTGCCAGCAGTTACGATTCGGGATCGGCACACAATGAGCAGTTCTTC; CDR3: CASSYDSGSAHNEQFF
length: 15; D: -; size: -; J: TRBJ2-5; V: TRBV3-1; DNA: TGTGCCAGCAGCCAAGATCTCGGGGCAGGGACCCTAAACCACTTC; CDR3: CASSQDLGAGTLNHF
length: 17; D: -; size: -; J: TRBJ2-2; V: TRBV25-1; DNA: TGTGCCAGCAGTCTGAATGGAATAGGGGAGAACACCGGGGAGCTGTTTTTT; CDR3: CASSLNGIGENTGELFF
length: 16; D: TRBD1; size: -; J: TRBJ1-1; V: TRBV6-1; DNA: TGTGCCACCCACGGGACAGCGGGGGAGGAGAACACTGAAGCTTTCTTT; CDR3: CATHGTAGEENTEAFF
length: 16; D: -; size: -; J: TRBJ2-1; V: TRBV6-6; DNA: TGTGCCAGCAGTCCTCCGACCGAAAGGGACTACAATGAGCAGTTCTTC; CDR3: CASSPPTERDYNEQFF
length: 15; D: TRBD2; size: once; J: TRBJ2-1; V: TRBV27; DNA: TGTGCCAGCAGTTTGGGGAGGGCGGGAACCAATGAGCAGTTCTTC; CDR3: CASSLGRAGTNEQFF
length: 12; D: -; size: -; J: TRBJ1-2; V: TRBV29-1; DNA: TGCAGCTCCCCGGGGCCCAACTATGGCTACACCTTC; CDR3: CSSPGPNYGYTF
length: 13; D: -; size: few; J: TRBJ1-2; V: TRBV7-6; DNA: TGTGCCAGCAGCTTAAACCGGGGCAATGGCTACACCTTC; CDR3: CASSLNRGNGYTF
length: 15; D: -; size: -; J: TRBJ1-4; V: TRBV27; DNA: TGTGCCAGCAGTTCCGTTGGGCCAACTAATGAAAAACTGTTTTTT; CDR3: CASSSVGPTNEKLFF
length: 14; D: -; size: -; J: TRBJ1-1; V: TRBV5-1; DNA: TGCGCCAGCAGGTATACAACAGGGTTCGGGGAAGCTTTCTTT; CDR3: CASRYTTGFGEAFF
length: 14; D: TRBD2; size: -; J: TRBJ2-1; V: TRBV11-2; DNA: TGTGCCAGCAGCTTAGTACTAGCGGCTAATGAGCAGTTCTTC; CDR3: CASSLVLAANEQFF
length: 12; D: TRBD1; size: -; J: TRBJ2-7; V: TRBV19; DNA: TGTGCCAGTCGACAGGGGGTCGGCGAGCAGTACTTC; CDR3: CASRQGVGEQYF
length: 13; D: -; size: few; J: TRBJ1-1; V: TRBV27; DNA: TGTGCCAGCAGTTTTCCCGGGAGCACTGAAGCTTTCTTT; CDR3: CASSFPGSTEAFF
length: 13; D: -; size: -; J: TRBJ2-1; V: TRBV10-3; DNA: TGTGCCATCAGTGATCACGGGGTCAATGAGCAGTTCTTC; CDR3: CAISDHGVNEQFF
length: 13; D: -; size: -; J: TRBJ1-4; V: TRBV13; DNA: TGTGCCAGCACCGGGGGGTCCAGTGAAAAACTGTTTTTT; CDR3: CASTGGSSEKLFF
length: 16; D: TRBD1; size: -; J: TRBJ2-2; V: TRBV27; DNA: TGTGCCAGCAGCACCGGGACAGGGTCCGTCCCGGGGGAGCTGTTTTTT; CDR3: CASSTGTGSVPGELFF
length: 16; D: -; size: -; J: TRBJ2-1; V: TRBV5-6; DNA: TGTGCCAGCAGTTTTGATTTAGCAGGGACTGTCAATGAGCAGTTCTTC; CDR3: CASSFDLAGTVNEQFF